This TCR beta chain was recovered during a study of T-cell memory formation after mild COVID-19. The CDR3 has 15 amino acids. Trimming removed 1 base at V and 1 base at J, with 10 bases between. Germline V gene data show CDR1 as SGHRS and CDR2 as YFSETQ. Using constant-segment primers, 5'RACE produced TCR alpha and TCR beta cDNA libraries carrying sample barcodes and UMIs. TCRdb independently ran MiXCR on the 5' RACE reads; one entry per CDR3 protein. The sample lists around 340,000 distinct CDR3 sequences, 13% to 15% occurring once. Overall study findings and caveats: The pre-infection memory compartment contained some responding clones, suggesting cross-reactive memory joined. Later expanders leaned CD4+, whereas day 15 to 85 contracting clones were balanced CD4/CD8.

This clonotype was observed a handful of times. Its antigen is still unknown. The specimen sequenced was PBMCs or a T cell subset sorted from them (not recorded which). The chain joins TRBV5-1 to TRBJ2-3; D gene ambiguous. This receptor was taken from a man between 18 and 29 years old who had mild COVID-19 (a few samples of this study predate the infection). Cell type and time point are not known. This CDR3 reads CASSLSPAGTDTQYF. CDR3 nucleotide sequence: TGCGCCAGCAGCTTGTCCCCGGCAGGCACAGATACGCAGTATTTT.